The rows below give T cell receptor beta chains drawn from one sample of a study of identifying expanded T cells in peripheral blood. Some clones are missing from TCRdb's copy, which holds only in-frame ones; the method was immunoSEQ multiplex PCR. The sample lists under 100,000 clones; around 90% were seen once. Source material: blood. The receptors were gathered from a person aged 18 to 75 in good health. CDR3s include the opening cysteine and the closing phenylalanine or tryptophan. D genes are given only for firm matches. Some rows have no size entry. The others give once, few or many, or a class for an expanded clone.

.	TRBV2	TRBJ2-5	.	CASRVFPGPETQYF	TGTGCCAGCAGAGTTTTCCCTGGGCCGGAGACCCAGTACTTC
TRBD1	TRBV5-5	TRBJ1-1	.	CASSLEQGAYTEAFF	TGTGCCAGCAGCTTGGAGCAGGGGGCATACACTGAAGCTTTCTTT
.	TRBV9	TRBJ1-6	.	CASTPLRDNSPLHF	TGTGCCAGCACCCCTCTGAGAGATAATTCACCCCTCCACTTT
.	TRBV5-1	TRBJ1-5	.	CASSLGGNSNQPQHF	TGCGCCAGCAGCTTGGGGGGGAACAGCAATCAGCCCCAGCATTTT
.	TRBV5-1	TRBJ1-6	.	CASSLVSRQLYNSPLHF	TGCGCCAGCAGCTTGGTGTCACGACAACTTTATAATTCACCCCTCCACTTT
.	TRBV13	TRBJ2-2	.	CASRQDRHLGELFF	TGTGCCAGCAGACAGGACAGACACCTCGGGGAGCTGTTTTTT
.	TRBV14	TRBJ1-3	few	CASSLTTGFSGNTIYF	TGTGCCAGCAGCCTAACCACAGGGTTCTCTGGAAACACCATATATTTT
.	TRBV29-1	TRBJ2-1	.	CSVARGDEQFF	TGCAGCGTTGCTAGGGGAGATGAGCAGTTCTTC
TRBD2	TRBV6-5	TRBJ2-5	.	CASSRVGTRRETQYF	TGTGCCAGCAGTCGCGTAGGGACTAGAAGAGAGACCCAGTACTTC
.	TRBV6-7	TRBJ2-5	.	CASSYGIRLDRPLVQETQYF	TGTGCCAGCAGTTACGGTATTAGGCTGGACAGACCTTTAGTCCAAGAGACCCAGTACTTC